This entry is about one T cell receptor beta chain. Under the authors' procedure: Researchers report that nucleated cell counts were estimated from reference gene primer amplification. Repertoires were generated with immunoSEQ multiplex PCR, while TCRdb's copy carries only in-frame clones and drops some. The D gene and trimming were derived from the DNA, and the V and J assignments and clone size from that table. The sample carries more than 100,000 clones, almost 85% recorded once. These data are taken from a study of blood T cell repertoires in COVID-19. Study summary: Italy, Spain and the United States were the sources of the convalescent and acute COVID-19 samples. T cells, B-cell-depleted T cells, or PBMCs supplied cDNA or gDNA.

This CDR3 has 15 amino acids. From germline, CDR1 is MNHEY and CDR2 SVGAGI. Losses at the gene ends were 6 bases for V and 8 bases for J; bases not matched to a gene: 14. V gene TRBV6-5 combines with J gene TRBJ1-2; 8 nucleotides line up with TRBD1. Sample: peripheral blood. This receptor was taken from a man aged 60 to 69 with acute or convalescent COVID-19. This chain's CDR3 is CASSQGAGSLRGYTF. CDR3 coding DNA: TGTGCCAGCAGCCAGGGGGCAGGGTCGCTTCGGGGCTACACCTTC.